The present entry profiles one T cell receptor (beta chain) with its context. The antigen is not known. CDR1 is MNHNS, CDR2 SASEGT, per germline. The V gene lost 1 base and the J gene lost 4 bases, with 10 bases spanning the gap. The CDR3 extends over 14 amino acids. Sequencing was performed with immunoSEQ multiplex PCR; in TCRdb, only in-frame clones are kept and a portion is missing. The repertoire holds about 130,000 clones, with 89% as singletons. This record comes from a study of cytomegalovirus exposure and HLA in healthy donors. Whole-study results and caveats: It was found in a later analysis that first-cohort TCR clusters tended to co-occur in the 90 to 150 validation repertoires. The study designated fewer than 200 TCR beta chains cytomegalovirus-associated. Confirmation in vitro established that a few CMV-associated chains were specific for CMV antigens.

The donors were in the approximately 120-subject validation cohort, distinct from the approximately 670-subject first cohort. Sequenced material: PBMCs. The J gene is TRBJ1-2, the V gene TRBV6-1; D is uncertain. This receptor was taken from a woman younger than 35 in good health and CMV-seronegative. The CDR3 nucleotides are TGTGCCAGCAGTGAAGGAACTAACCCCTATGGCTACACCTTC. This translates into CASSEGTNPYGYTF.